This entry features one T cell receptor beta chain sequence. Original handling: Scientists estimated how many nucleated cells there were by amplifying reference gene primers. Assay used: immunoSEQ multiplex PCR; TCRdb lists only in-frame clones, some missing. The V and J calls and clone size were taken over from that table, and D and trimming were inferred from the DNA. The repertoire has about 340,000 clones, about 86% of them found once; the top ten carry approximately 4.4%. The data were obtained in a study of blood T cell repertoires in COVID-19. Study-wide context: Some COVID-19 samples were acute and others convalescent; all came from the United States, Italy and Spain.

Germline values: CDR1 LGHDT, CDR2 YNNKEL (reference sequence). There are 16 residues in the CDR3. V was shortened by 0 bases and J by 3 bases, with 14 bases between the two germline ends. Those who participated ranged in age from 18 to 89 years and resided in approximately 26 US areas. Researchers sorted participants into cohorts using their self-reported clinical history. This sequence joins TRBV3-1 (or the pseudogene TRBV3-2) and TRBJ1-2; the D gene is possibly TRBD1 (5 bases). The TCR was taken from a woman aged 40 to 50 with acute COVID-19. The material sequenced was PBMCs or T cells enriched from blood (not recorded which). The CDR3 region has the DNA TGTGCCAGCAGCCAAGAAATGGAAGGGGATGACTATGGCTACACCTTC. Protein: CASSQEMEGDDYGYTF.